This T cell receptor beta chain was obtained from a study of OX40 agonist ivuxolimab in advanced cancers. Whole-study context: The dose of intravenous ivuxolimab that patients received every 2 weeks ranged from 0.01 to 10 mg/kg. General study results and limits: The expanded peripheral T cells' antigen specificity was not determined.

Note on this clone: The antigen is undetermined.

Sequenced by immunoSEQ multiplex PCR; TCRdb stores in-frame clones only, minus some. This sample carries about 68,000 clones, roughly 90% of them seen once, and the ten largest clones take approximately 1%. V was pared by 4 bases and J by 5 bases, with 11 bases of the junction left unmatched. The CDR3 consists of 18 residues. The germline CDR1 and CDR2 sequences are SGHRS and YFSETQ. This sequence was found in an adult with an advanced solid tumor such as melanoma, head and neck, liver or kidney cancer. This chain joins TRBV5-1 and TRBJ2-5, with 16 bases aligning to TRBD2. Specimen: CD4+ or CD8+ T cells sorted from blood, collected in a trial of the OX40 agonist ivuxolimab. The CDR3 loop reads CASSTPGLAGGRKETQYF. The CDR3 DNA reads as TGCGCCAGCAGCACTCCGGGACTAGCGGGGGGGAGAAAGGAGACCCAGTACTTC.